What follows are 29 T cell receptor beta chains derived from one specimen sequenced in a study of blood T cell repertoires in COVID-19. Produced via immunoSEQ multiplex PCR; TCRdb's table is partial and in-frame only. Among fewer than 250,000 clones listed, more than 70% were seen once. The sequenced sample was peripheral blood. The receptors were sampled from a man aged 50-60 years with active or convalescent COVID-19.

The chain links TRBV10-2 to TRBJ1-2, with a tentative D call TRBD1 (5 bases). The CDR3 runs 12 residues. CDR1 and CDR2 from the germline V gene are WSHSY and SAAADI. Trimming removed 0 bases from V and 6 bases from J, with 5 bases in between. CDR3 sequence: CASSESGDGYTF. The CDR3, as DNA: TGCGCCAGCAGTGAGTCAGGGGATGGCTACACCTTC.

This chain connects TRBV6-5 to TRBJ2-2; tentatively, D is TRBD2 (6 bases). The germline gives CDR1 MNHEY, CDR2 SVGAGI. V was shortened by 8 bases and J by 0 bases, with 10 bases between the two germline ends. The CDR3 runs 14 residues. The CDR3 loop is CASARGSNTGELFF. CDR3 nucleotides: TGTGCCAGCGCGCGGGGCTCGAACACCGGGGAGCTGTTTTTT.

There are a few counts of this clone. J is TRBJ2-7 and V is TRBV12-3 or TRBV12-4, with D uncertain. Trimming removed 3 bases from V and 5 bases from J, with 11 bases in between. The CDR3 runs 13 residues. The CDR3 is CASSLGRMNEQYF. The CDR3, as DNA: TGTGCCAGCAGTTTGGGCAGAATGAACGAGCAGTACTTC.

This chain links TRBV11-2 with TRBJ1-1; 9 positions agree with TRBD1. The germline CDR1 and CDR2 sequences are SGHAT and FQNNGV. The CDR3 consists of 14 residues. The J segment lost 3 bases and the V segment lost 4 bases, leaving 3 bases of the junction unmatched. The CDR3 DNA is TGTGCCAGCAGCTATGACAGGGGGTACACTGAAGCTTTCTTT. Translation: CASSYDRGYTEAFF.

The chain joins TRBV12-5 to TRBJ2-2; D might be TRBD1 (6 bases). This CDR3 region has 16 residues. V was clipped by 2 bases and J by 5 bases, with 15 bases between them. From germline, CDR1 is LGHNT and CDR2 FRNRAP. For the CDR3, the DNA is TGTGCTAGTGGTTTGTATGGACAGTATATAACCGGGGAGCTGTTTTTT. Translating gives CASGLYGQYITGELFF.

This clone showed up just a few times. The V gene is TRBV2, the J gene TRBJ1-4; 8 bases fit TRBD1. The germline V gene encodes CDR1 SNHLY and CDR2 FYNNEI. The length of the CDR3 is 14 residues. V shed 6 bases and J 5 bases; nucleotides not matched to a gene: 5. The CDR3: CASRADRENEKLFF. The CDR3 coding sequence is TGTGCCAGCAGGGCGGACAGGGAGAATGAAAAACTGTTTTTT.

The chain couples TRBV28 to TRBJ2-7, with 8 bases lining up with TRBD1. The germline V gene has CDR1 MDHEN and CDR2 SYDVKM. Trimming at V came to 5 bases and at J to 2 bases, leaving 8 bases not matched to a gene. CDR3 size: 15 residues. This CDR3 is CASSPDRGGPYEQYF. CDR3 nucleotide sequence: TGTGCCAGCAGTCCCGACAGGGGAGGACCCTACGAGCAGTACTTC. Combining the CDR3 with reference TRBV28 and TRBJ2-7 gives the whole variable domain DVKVTQSSRYLVKRTGEKVFLECVQDMDHENMFWYRQDPGLGLRLIYFSYDVKMKEKGDIPEGYSVSREKKERFSLILESASTNQTSMYLCASSPDRGGPYEQYFGPGTRLTVT.

The rearrangement joins TRBV30 to TRBJ1-6; D call uncertain. The CDR3 runs 13 residues. The germline CDR1 and CDR2 sequences are GTSNPN and SVGIG (reference sequence). V shed 3 bases and J shed 10 bases, with 13 bases lying between them. The CDR3 nucleotides read TGTGCCTGGAGAAGGACTGAGGAATCACCCCTCCACTTT. It codes for CAWRRTEESPLHF.

The chain recombines TRBV6-5 with TRBJ2-5; TRBD2 agrees at 8 bases. The V gene end was trimmed by 4 bases and the J gene end by 2 bases; junction bases not matched to a gene: 6. This CDR3 is built from 15 residues. Germline CDR1 reads MNHEY; CDR2 reads SVGAGI. DNA for the CDR3: TGTGCCAGCAGTTCGGCCAGCGGGGGACAAGAGACCCAGTACTTC. This codes for CASSSASGGQETQYF.

CDR3 sequence (DNA): TGTGCCAGCAGAAAGAGTGCTCGCACAGATACGCAGTATTTT. The encoded protein is CASRKSARTDTQYF. J is TRBJ2-3 and V is TRBV11-2, with no clear D. This CDR3 has 14 amino acids. V lost 6 bases and J lost 1, with 11 bases in between. Germline CDR1 reads SGHAT; CDR2 reads FQNNGV.

This chain connects TRBV5-6 to TRBJ1-3, with D uncertain. CDR1 and CDR2 (germline): SGHDT, YYEEEE. The length of the CDR3 is 14 residues. Trimming removed 2 bases from V and 0 bases from J, with 6 bases in between. The CDR3 DNA sequence: TGTGCCAGCAGCTTTCTTTCCTCTGGAAACACCATATATTTT. Translated: CASSFLSSGNTIYF.

CDR3 DNA: TGTGCCTCGGCGGGGGGCAATGAGCAGTTCTTC. Its translation is CASAGGNEQFF. V gene TRBV10-3 combines with J gene TRBJ2-1; 8 nucleotides align to TRBD2. Germline loops: CDR1 ENHRY, CDR2 SYGVKD. This CDR3 has 11 amino acids. Trimming took 11 bases from V and 6 from J; bases not matched to a gene: 3.

V gene TRBV4-3 combines with J gene TRBJ1-2; a weak D match, TRBD1 (6 bases). Trimming shortened V by 0 bases and J by 5 bases, and 19 bases separated the two germline ends. Germline V gene sequence: CDR1 LGHNA, CDR2 YSLEER. This CDR3 comprises 17 residues. The CDR3 coding sequence is TGCGCCAGCAGCCAAGATTCCTTACTACAGGGCCCGTATGGCTACACCTTC. Residues: CASSQDSLLQGPYGYTF.

A remark on this clone: The same CDR3 also results from other DNA sequences found in this sample. The V and J genes are TRBV5-1 and TRBJ1-2, with D perhaps TRBD1 (6 bases). This CDR3 has 12 residues. With 3 bases removed from V and 6 bases from J, the gap between germline ends came to 9 bases. Germline V gives CDR1 SGHRS, CDR2 YFSETQ. CDR3 sequence reads: CASSSGGHGYTF. The DNA of the CDR3 is TGCGCCAGCAGCTCGGGGGGGCATGGCTACACCTTC.

This clone showed up just once. V gene TRBV7-8 combines with J gene TRBJ2-1; perhaps TRBD2 as D (7 bases). This CDR3 contains 15 residues. V lost 5 bases and J 8 bases, leaving 19 bases between the germline ends. Per germline, CDR1 SGHVS and CDR2 FQNEAQ. The CDR3 sequence: CASSPERRGGDEQFF. The CDR3 region has the DNA TGTGCCAGCAGCCCCGAGCGGAGGGGGGGCGATGAGCAGTTCTTC.

The rearrangement uses TRBV9 and TRBJ2-1; possibly TRBD1 for D (5 bases). This CDR3 comprises 16 residues. Germline V lookup: CDR1 SGDLS, CDR2 YYNGEE. Deletions cut 4 bases from V and 0 bases from J, with 14 bases between. CDR3 sequence reads: CASSPQDISSYNEQFF. As DNA, the CDR3 is TGTGCCAGCAGCCCTCAGGACATTAGCTCCTACAATGAGCAGTTCTTC. The variable domain in full, completed from reference TRBV9 and TRBJ2-1, reads DSGVTQTPKHLITATGQRVTLRCSPRSGDLSVYWYQQSLDQGLQFLIQYYNGEERAKGNILERFSAQQFPDLHSELNLSSLELGDSALYFCASSPQDISSYNEQFFGPGTRLTVL.

The chain employs TRBV7-9 and TRBJ2-5, with 10 bases aligning to TRBD1. The germline V gene has CDR1 SEHNR and CDR2 FQNEAQ (reference sequence). Trimming removed 5 bases from V and 4 bases from J; junction bases left unmatched: 7. The CDR3 loop spans 15 amino acids. CDR3 protein: CASSPQTGGAETQYF. The CDR3 DNA is TGTGCCAGCAGCCCGCAGACAGGGGGCGCAGAGACCCAGTACTTC.

This chain uses TRBV28 with TRBJ1-2; TRBD1 might be the D (6 bases). Trimming removed 5 bases from V and 8 bases from J, with 12 bases in between. The germline V gene encodes CDR1 MDHEN and CDR2 SYDVKM. CDR3 size: 12 residues. The CDR3 sequence: CASSPRTVGYTF. Written as DNA, the CDR3 is TGTGCCAGCAGTCCTCGGACAGTAGGCTACACCTTC.

This clone was seen a single time. The rearrangement uses TRBV6-5 and TRBJ1-6, with D possibly being TRBD1 (5 bases). V lost 7 bases, J lost 4 bases, and 14 bases lay in between. Germline V gene sequence: CDR1 MNHEY, CDR2 SVGAGI. The length of the CDR3 is 15 residues. The CDR3 coding sequence is TGTGCCAGCACCCGGACAAACCATTATAATTCACCCCTCCACTTT. The encoded protein is CASTRTNHYNSPLHF.

This chain uses TRBV5-4 with TRBJ1-1; tentative D call: TRBD1 (6 bases). The germline V gene encodes CDR1 SGHNT and CDR2 YYREEE (reference sequence). V gave up 2 bases and J gave up 2 bases, with 13 bases separating them. The CDR3 is 15 amino acids. The CDR3 DNA sequence: TGTGCCAGCAGCTTCGGGGGGGGCGCCAACACTGAAGCTTTCTTT. This sequence encodes CASSFGGGANTEAFF.

The chain recombines TRBV19 with TRBJ1-6; D not certain. Germline V lookup: CDR1 LNHDA, CDR2 SQIVND (reference sequence). The germline V and J ends were trimmed by 6 bases and 7 bases, with 13 bases remaining between them. CDR3 length equals 14 residues. The CDR3 DNA follows: TGTGCCAGTAGCCAAAACTCCCTCAATTCACCCCTCCACTTT. Translating gives CASSQNSLNSPLHF.

This clone was seen a single time. The junction departs from the called germline gene at one end, perhaps through a read error. V usage is TRBV5-1 and J usage is TRBJ2-3; TRBD2 matches 9 bases. The CDR3 runs 15 residues. Looked up from germline, CDR1 is SGHRS and CDR2 is YFSETQ. The CDR3 is CASSLARGGPDTQYF. For the CDR3, the DNA is TGCGCCAGCAGTTTGGCGCGGGGGGGGCCAGATACGCAGTATTTT.

The rearrangement links TRBV2 to TRBJ2-1, with D perhaps TRBD2 (5 bases). Between the trimmed V and J ends, which lost 4 bases and 10 bases, there was a span of 8 bases. The germline V gene encodes CDR1 SNHLY and CDR2 FYNNEI. The CDR3 length is 11 residues. CDR3 in amino acids: CASSGEGEQFF. The CDR3 DNA follows: TGTGCCAGCAGTGGAGAGGGAGAGCAGTTCTTC.

The V gene is TRBV19, the J gene TRBJ2-2; 7 bases are a match to TRBD1. V trimming: 3 bases; J trimming: 0 bases; junction bases outside the gene matches: 4. Germline CDR1 and CDR2: LNHDA and SQIVND (reference sequence). The CDR3 loop spans 16 amino acids. The CDR3 DNA reads as TGTGCCAGTAGTATCCTCGGGACAGCGAACACCGGGGAGCTGTTTTTT. Translating gives CASSILGTANTGELFF.

J is TRBJ2-1 and V is TRBV5-1; 7 bases are shared with TRBD1. Germline lookup yields CDR1 SGHRS and CDR2 YFSETQ. The CDR3 covers 17 residues. V lost 0 bases to trimming and J lost 3 bases; unmatched junction nucleotides: 9. Here the CDR3 reads CASSLAQGVGIYNEQFF. CDR3 nucleotides: TGCGCCAGCAGCTTGGCTCAGGGGGTCGGAATCTACAATGAGCAGTTCTTC.

The gene calls are TRBV3-1 (or the pseudogene TRBV3-2) and TRBJ1-2; TRBD1 matches 7 bases. From germline, CDR1 is LGHDT and CDR2 YNNKEL (reference sequence). Unmatched junction bases numbered 7, after V lost 4 bases and J lost 8 bases. The CDR3 is 13 amino acids. The CDR3 spells CASSPRQGEGYTF. The CDR3 bases are TGTGCCAGCAGCCCAAGACAGGGTGAAGGCTACACCTTC.

This sequence joins TRBV9 and TRBJ1-2, with TRBD1 as a possible D gene (6 bases). Germline V CDR1 and CDR2: SGDLS, YYNGEE. CDR3 size: 15 residues. Deletions cut 4 bases from V and 0 bases from J, with 13 bases between. CDR3 loop: CASSPGGPTNYGYTF. The CDR3 DNA reads TGTGCCAGCAGCCCCGGGGGGCCGACTAACTATGGCTACACCTTC.

V gene TRBV28 combines with J gene TRBJ1-1; perhaps TRBD1 as D (5 bases). The V gene lost 1 base and the J gene lost 1 base, with 10 bases spanning the gap. This CDR3 is built from 15 residues. Per the germline V gene, CDR1 is MDHEN and CDR2 is SYDVKM. The DNA of the CDR3 is TGTGCCAGCAGTTTATTCTGGGGGGGGAACACTGAAGCTTTCTTT. This translates into CASSLFWGGNTEAFF.

CDR3 sequence: CASSLTENYGYTF. CDR3 nucleotides: TGTGCCAGCAGTTTGACAGAGAACTATGGCTACACCTTC. The V and J genes are TRBV28 and TRBJ1-2, with D maybe TRBD1 (5 bases). V was shortened by 3 bases and J by 2 bases, with 7 bases between the two germline ends. From germline, CDR1 is MDHEN and CDR2 SYDVKM. The CDR3 sequence is 13 residues long.